This T cell receptor (beta chain) was identified during a study of HIV-infected patients and healthy controls. The study, taken as a whole, reports: Compared with untreated HIV+ repertoires, healthy controls showed roughly threefold more distinct CDR3s and higher Shannon diversity. Significantly higher mean Gini indices appeared in HIV-infected repertoires, possibly reflecting oligoclonality. Significant mean usage differences between HIV-infected patients and controls involved eight alpha and eight beta V genes.

There are many counts of this clonotype. Its antigen is currently unknown. Whole blood was used without fractionation, so all unsorted peripheral T cells were included. V lost 3 bases and J lost 6, with 5 bases in between. Germline V gene sequence: CDR1 DFQATT, CDR2 SNEGSKA (reference sequence). This CDR3 is 10 amino acids long. About 550 ng RNA was reverse transcribed with alpha and beta constant-region primers. Using multiplexing indices, alpha and beta chain libraries were generated apart by chain-specific third strand synthesis. TCRdb analysed the 5' RACE reads with MiXCR anew, one entry per CDR3 protein. Of thousands of distinct CDR3 sequences in the sample, roughly 8.2% were seen once.

V and J are TRBV20-1 and TRBJ2-5; D ambiguous. The receptor's source is an adult with HIV infection. The sequencing used blood, collected before antiretroviral therapy. The DNA for the CDR3 is TGCAGTGCTAGGGGCCAGACCCAGTACTTC. This codes for CSARGQTQYF.